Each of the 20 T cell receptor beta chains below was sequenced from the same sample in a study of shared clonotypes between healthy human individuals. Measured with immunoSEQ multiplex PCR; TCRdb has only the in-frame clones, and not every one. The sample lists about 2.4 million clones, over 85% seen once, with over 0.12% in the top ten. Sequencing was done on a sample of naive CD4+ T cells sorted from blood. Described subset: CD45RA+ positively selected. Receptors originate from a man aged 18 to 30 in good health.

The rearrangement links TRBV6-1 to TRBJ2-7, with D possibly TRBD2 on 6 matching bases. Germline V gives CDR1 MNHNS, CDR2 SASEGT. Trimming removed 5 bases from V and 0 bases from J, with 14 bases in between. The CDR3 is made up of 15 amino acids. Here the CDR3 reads CASSRSGVSSYEQYF. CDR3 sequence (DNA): TGTGCCAGCAGTCGATCGGGGGTCAGCTCCTACGAGCAGTACTTC.

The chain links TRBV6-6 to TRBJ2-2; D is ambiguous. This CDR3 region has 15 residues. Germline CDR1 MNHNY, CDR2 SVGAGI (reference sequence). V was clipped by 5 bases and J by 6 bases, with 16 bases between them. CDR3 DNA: TGTGCCAGCAGTCCCGGGCCTTATTTGGCCGGGGAGCTGTTTTTT. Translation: CASSPGPYLAGELFF.

In DNA form, the CDR3 reads TGTGCCTGGACTAAGGAGGCGAGGTTGCGGGATACGCAGTATTTT. The encoded protein is CAWTKEARLRDTQYF. The chain couples TRBV30 to TRBJ2-3, with D maybe TRBD2 (5 bases). Per the germline V gene, CDR1 is GTSNPN and CDR2 is SVGIG (reference sequence). This CDR3 is built from 15 residues. V lost 4 bases and J lost 6, with 20 bases in between. Full variable domain (missing parts from reference TRBV30 and TRBJ2-3): SQTIHQWPATLVQPVGSPLSLECTVEGTSNPNLYWYRQAAGRGLQLLFYSVGIGQISSEVPQNLSASRPQDRQFILSSKKLLLSDSGFYLCAWTKEARLRDTQYFGPGTRLTVL.

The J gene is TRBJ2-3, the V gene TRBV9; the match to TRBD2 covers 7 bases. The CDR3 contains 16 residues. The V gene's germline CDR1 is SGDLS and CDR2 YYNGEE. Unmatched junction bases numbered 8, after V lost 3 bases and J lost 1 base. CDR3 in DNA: TGTGCCAGCAGCGGACTACCGGGACTACGCACAGATACGCAGTATTTT. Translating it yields CASSGLPGLRTDTQYF.

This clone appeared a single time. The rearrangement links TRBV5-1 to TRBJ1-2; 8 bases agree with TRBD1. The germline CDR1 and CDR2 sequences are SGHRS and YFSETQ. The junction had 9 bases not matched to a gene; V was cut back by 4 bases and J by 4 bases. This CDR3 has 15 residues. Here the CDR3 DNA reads TGCGCCAGCAGCGGAGGGACAGGAGGATCCTATGGCTACACCTTC. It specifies CASSGGTGGSYGYTF.

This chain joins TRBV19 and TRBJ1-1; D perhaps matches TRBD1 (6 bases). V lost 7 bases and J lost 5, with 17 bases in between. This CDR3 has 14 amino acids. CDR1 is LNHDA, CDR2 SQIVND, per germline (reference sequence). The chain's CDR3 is CASTKQGRRTEAFF. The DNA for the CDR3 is TGTGCCAGTACCAAACAGGGAAGGAGGACTGAAGCTTTCTTT.

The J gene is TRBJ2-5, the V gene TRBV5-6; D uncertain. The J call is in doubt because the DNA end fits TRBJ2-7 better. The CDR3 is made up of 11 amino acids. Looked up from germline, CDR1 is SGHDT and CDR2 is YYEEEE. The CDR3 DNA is TGTGCCAGCAGCTTGCGAAACGAGCAGTACTTC. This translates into CASSLRNEQYF.

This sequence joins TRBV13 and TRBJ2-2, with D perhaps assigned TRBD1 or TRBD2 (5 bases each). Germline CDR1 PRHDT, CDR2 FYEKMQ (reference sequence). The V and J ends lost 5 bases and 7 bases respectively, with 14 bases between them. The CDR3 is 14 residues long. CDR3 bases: TGTGCCAGCAGCCCGCTTCGGGGCATCGGGGAGCTGTTTTTT. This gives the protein CASSPLRGIGELFF.

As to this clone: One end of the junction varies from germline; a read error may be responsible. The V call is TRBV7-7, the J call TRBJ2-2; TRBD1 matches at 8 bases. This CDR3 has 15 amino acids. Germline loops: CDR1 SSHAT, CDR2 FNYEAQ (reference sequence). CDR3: CASSSGTGSPGELFF. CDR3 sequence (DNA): TGTGCTAGCAGCTCCGGGACAGGTTCCCCCGGGGAGCTGTTTTTT.

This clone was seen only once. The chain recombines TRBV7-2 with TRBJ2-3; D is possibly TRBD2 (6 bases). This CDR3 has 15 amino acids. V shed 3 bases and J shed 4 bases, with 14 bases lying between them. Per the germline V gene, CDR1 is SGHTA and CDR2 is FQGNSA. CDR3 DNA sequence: TGTGCCAGCAGCTTGTCGACGGGAGCCCCAGATACGCAGTATTTT. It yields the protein CASSLSTGAPDTQYF. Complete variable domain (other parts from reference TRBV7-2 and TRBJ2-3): GAGVSQSPSNKVTEKGKDVELRCDPISGHTALYWYRQSLGQGLEFLIYFQGNSAPDKSGLPSDRFSAERTGGSVSTLTIQRTQQEDSAVYLCASSLSTGAPDTQYFGPGTRLTVL.

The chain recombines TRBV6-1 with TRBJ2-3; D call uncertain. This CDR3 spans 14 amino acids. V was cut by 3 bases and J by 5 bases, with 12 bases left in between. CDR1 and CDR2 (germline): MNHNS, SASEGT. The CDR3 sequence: CASSDRGMVDTQYF. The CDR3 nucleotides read TGTGCCAGCAGTGACAGAGGTATGGTAGATACGCAGTATTTT.

For the CDR3, the DNA is TGTGCCTGGGACCCCGGGCAGCTGAACACCGGGGAGCTGTTTTTT. It yields the protein CAWDPGQLNTGELFF. The chain recombines TRBV30 with TRBJ2-2; D gene uncertain. Germline assignment: CDR1 GTSNPN and CDR2 SVGIG (reference sequence). The CDR3 has 15 residues. The germline V and J ends were trimmed by 5 bases and 1 base, with 14 bases remaining between them.

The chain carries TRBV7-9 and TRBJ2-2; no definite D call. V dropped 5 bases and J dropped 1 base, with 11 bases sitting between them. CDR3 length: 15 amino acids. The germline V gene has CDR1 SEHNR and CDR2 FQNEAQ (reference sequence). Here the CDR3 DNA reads TGTGCCAGCAGCCCCGTTGCCGGGAACACCGGGGAGCTGTTTTTT. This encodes CASSPVAGNTGELFF.

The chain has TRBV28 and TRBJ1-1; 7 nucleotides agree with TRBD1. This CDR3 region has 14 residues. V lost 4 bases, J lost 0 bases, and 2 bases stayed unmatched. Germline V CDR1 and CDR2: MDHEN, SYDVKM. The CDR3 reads CASSSGQLNTEAFF. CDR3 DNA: TGTGCCAGCAGTTCGGGACAGTTGAACACTGAAGCTTTCTTT.

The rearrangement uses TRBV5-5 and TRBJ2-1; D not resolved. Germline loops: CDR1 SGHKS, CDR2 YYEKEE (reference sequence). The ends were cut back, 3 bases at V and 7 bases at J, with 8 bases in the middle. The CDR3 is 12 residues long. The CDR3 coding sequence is TGTGCCAGCAGCTCCGGCGGAAATGAGCAGTTCTTC. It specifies CASSSGGNEQFF.

The CDR3 DNA sequence: TGCGCCAGCAGCAGGAGGGCCACGTACAATGAGCAGTTCTTC. It yields the protein CASSRRATYNEQFF. V and J are TRBV5-1 and TRBJ2-1, with a weak D call TRBD2 (6 bases). The germline gives CDR1 SGHRS, CDR2 YFSETQ. V was trimmed by 4 bases and J by 4 bases, leaving 12 bases between them. CDR3 length: 14 residues.

CDR3 amino acids: CASSLAPVGQISYEQYF. In DNA form, the CDR3 reads TGTGCCAGCAGCTTAGCGCCCGTTGGACAGATCTCCTACGAGCAGTACTTC. This sequence joins TRBV7-9 and TRBJ2-7, with D possibly matching TRBD1 (6 bases). The CDR3 runs 17 residues. The V and J ends lost 0 bases and 0 bases respectively, with 15 bases between them. Germline lookup yields CDR1 SEHNR and CDR2 FQNEAQ (reference sequence).

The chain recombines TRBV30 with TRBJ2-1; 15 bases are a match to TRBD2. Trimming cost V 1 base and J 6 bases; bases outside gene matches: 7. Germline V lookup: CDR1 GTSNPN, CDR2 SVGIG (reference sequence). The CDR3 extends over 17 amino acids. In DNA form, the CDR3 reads TGTGCCTGGAGTGCCACTCGGACTAGCGGGAGGGCCAATGAGCAGTTCTTC. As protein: CAWSATRTSGRANEQFF.

The CDR3 region is CASSPSSDEQYF. DNA for the CDR3: TGTGCCAGCTCACCCAGCAGTGACGAGCAGTACTTC. The chain uses TRBV18 and TRBJ2-7; no definite D call. From germline, CDR1 is KGHSH and CDR2 LQKENI. This CDR3 region has 12 residues. V was cut by 3 bases and J by 5 bases, with 8 bases left in between.

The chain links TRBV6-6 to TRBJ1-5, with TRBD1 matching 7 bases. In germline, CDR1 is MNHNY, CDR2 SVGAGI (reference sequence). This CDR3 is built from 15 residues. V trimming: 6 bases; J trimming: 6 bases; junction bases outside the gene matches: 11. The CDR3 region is CASRPTGIFSQPQHF. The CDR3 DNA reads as TGTGCCAGCAGACCGACAGGGATCTTCAGTCAGCCCCAGCATTTT.